This T cell receptor (beta chain) was found in a study of control samples from healthy donors and cancer patients. Clones were read by immunoSEQ multiplex PCR, and TCRdb kept only the in-frame ones, dropping some. The sample contains about 130,000 clones, roughly 90% of which appear only once. Sequencing was performed on blood. This receptor was obtained from a man aged 50-59 years in good health.

CDR3 in DNA: TGTGCCAGCAGCTCCGTAGGTGGGTCGTTTTACGAGCAGTACTTC. Residues: CASSSVGGSFYEQYF. V is TRBV5-6 and J is TRBJ2-7; D unresolved. V lost 3 bases and J lost 4, with 17 bases in between. Germline CDR1 is SGHDT and CDR2 is YYEEEE. This CDR3 spans 15 amino acids.